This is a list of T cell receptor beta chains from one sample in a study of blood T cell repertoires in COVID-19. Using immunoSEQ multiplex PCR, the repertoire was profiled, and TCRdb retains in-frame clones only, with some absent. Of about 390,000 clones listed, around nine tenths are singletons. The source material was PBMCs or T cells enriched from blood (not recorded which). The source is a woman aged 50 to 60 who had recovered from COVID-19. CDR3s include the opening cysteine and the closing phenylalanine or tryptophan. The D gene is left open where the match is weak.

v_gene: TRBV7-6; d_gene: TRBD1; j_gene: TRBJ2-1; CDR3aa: CASSLAWGQGTYNEQFF
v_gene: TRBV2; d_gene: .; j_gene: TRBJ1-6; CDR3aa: CATKPTPGVNSPLHF
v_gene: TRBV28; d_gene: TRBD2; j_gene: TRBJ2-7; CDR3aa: CASTQPRWRGGYEQYF
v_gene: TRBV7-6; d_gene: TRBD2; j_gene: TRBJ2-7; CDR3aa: CASSPGLAGGYEQYF
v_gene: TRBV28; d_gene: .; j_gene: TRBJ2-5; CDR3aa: CASMGGGWETQYF
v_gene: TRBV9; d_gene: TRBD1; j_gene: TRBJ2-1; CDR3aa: CASSSGTGGQEQFF
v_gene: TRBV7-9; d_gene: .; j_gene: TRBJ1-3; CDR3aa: CASSLNQGSGNTIYF
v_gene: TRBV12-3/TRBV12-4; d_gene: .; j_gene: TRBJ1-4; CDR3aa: CASSFVRTTELFF
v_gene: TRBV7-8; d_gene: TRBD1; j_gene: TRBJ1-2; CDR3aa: CASSKTGRANYGYTF
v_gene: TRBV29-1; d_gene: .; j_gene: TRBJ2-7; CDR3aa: CSVEGRNTYEQYF
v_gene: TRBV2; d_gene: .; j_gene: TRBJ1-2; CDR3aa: CASSPDNNYGYTF
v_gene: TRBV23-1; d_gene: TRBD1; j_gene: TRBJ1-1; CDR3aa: CASSQWKDRGAFF
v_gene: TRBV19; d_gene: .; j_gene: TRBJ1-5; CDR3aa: CASSKGGDRGNQPQHF
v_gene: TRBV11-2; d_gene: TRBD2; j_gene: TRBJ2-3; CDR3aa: CASSRSSRLAGDSTDTQYF
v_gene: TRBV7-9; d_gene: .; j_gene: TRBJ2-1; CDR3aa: CASSLRLGSSYNEQFF
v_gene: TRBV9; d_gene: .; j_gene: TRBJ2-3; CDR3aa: CASSVESGSTDTQYF
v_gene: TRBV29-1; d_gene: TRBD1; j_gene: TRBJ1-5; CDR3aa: CSAVTGAGQPQHF
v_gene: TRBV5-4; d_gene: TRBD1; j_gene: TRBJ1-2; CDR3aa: CASSADRAANYGYTF
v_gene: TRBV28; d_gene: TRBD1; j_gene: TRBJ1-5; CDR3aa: CASSLTGQGLSQPQHF
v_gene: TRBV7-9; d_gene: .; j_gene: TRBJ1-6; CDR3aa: CASSATGTYNSPLHF
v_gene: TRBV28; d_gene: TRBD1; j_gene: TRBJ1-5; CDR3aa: CASSTIQGRLQPQHF
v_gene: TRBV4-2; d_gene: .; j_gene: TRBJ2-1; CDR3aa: CASSSMRNNEQFF
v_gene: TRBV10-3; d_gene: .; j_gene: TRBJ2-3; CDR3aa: CAIRSFGHRTDTQYF
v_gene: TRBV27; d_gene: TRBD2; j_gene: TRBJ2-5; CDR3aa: CASMGTSVYQETQYF
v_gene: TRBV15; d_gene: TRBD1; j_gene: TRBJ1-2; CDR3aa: CATSRQGVSYGYTF
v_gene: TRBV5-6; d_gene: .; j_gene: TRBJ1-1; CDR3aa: CASSLAGGMGTEAFF
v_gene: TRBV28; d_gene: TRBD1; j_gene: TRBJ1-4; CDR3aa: CASRGGPNEKLFF
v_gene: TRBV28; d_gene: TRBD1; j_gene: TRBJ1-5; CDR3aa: CASSLGDRPNQPQHF
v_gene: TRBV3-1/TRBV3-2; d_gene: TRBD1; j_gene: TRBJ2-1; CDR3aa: CASSPRTGGSDEQFF
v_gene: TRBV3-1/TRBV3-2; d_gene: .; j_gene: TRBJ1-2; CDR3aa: CASSSGQYGYTF
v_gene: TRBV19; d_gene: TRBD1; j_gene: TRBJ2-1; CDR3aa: CASSTWWDREDNEQFF